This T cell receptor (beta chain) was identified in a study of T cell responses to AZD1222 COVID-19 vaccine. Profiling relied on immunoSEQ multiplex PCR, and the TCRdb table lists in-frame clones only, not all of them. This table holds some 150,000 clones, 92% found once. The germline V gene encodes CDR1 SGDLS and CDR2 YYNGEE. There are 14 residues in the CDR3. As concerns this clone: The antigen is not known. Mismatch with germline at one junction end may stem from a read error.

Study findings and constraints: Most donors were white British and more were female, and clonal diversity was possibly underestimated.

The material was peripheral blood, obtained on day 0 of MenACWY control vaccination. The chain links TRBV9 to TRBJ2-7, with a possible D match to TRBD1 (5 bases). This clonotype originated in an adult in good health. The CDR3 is CASSPSQGLYEQYF. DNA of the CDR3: TGTGCCAGCAGCCCCTCGCAGGGTCTATACGAACAGTACTTC.